The next 25 T cell receptor beta chains were all read from a single sample in a study of cytomegalovirus exposure and HLA in healthy donors. Amplification used 60 Vbeta primers and 13 Jbeta primers. Data came from immunoSEQ multiplex PCR; TCRdb stores just in-frame clones and leaves some out. The sample shows roughly 200,000 clones, about 69% of them seen only once. What was sequenced was PBMCs. The source is a male donor in good health and CMV-seronegative.

V and J are TRBV19 and TRBJ2-5; the match to TRBD1 covers 9 bases. V dropped 3 bases and J dropped 1; count of bases not matched to a gene: 3. The CDR3 runs to 15 residues. Germline V gene sequence: CDR1 LNHDA, CDR2 SQIVND (reference sequence). CDR3 in DNA: TGTGCCAGTAGTATGACAGGGGGGTCCCAAGAGACCCAGTACTTC. The encoded protein is CASSMTGGSQETQYF.

In this sample, this clone turned up a few times. The chain has TRBV12-2 and TRBJ1-5; TRBD1 is the table's D call and was not checked against the DNA. TRBV12-2 counts as a pseudogene. This CDR3 has 15 amino acids. The CDR3, as DNA: TGTGCAAGTCGCAGACAGGATTATAGCAATCAGCCCCAGCATTTT. Its translation: CASRRQDYSNQPQHF.

CDR3 nucleotide sequence: TGTGCCAGCAGTTTATCGGCTAGCGGAGCCAAAAACATTCAGTACTTC. Protein product: CASSLSASGAKNIQYF. The J gene is TRBJ2-4, the V gene TRBV27, with 7 bases matching TRBD2. Germline-derived CDR1 and CDR2 are MNHEY and SMNVEV (reference sequence). V lost 0 bases, J lost 0 bases, and 2 bases stayed unmatched. This CDR3 comprises 16 residues.

J is TRBJ1-3 and V is TRBV4-1, with 7 nucleotides matching TRBD1. The CDR3 spans 21 residues. Unmatched junction bases numbered 22, after V lost 0 bases and J lost 5 bases. The V gene's germline CDR1 is MGHRA and CDR2 YSYEKL. The CDR3 nucleotides read TGCGCCAGCAGCCAAGACTGGCCCCGACAAAAAGGACAGGAGAAGCGAAACACCATATATTTT. This codes for CASSQDWPRQKGQEKRNTIYF.

The chain recombines TRBV28 with TRBJ2-4; tentative D call: TRBD2 (7 bases). This CDR3 has 13 residues. Trimming removed 5 bases at V and 8 bases at J, with 13 bases between. CDR1 MDHEN and CDR2 SYDVKM come from the germline V gene. CDR3 amino acids: CASSPGAGDIQYF. CDR3 bases: TGTGCCAGCAGTCCAGGGGCGGGAGACATTCAGTACTTC.

A few counts support this clone. This chain connects TRBV7-3 to TRBJ1-6; 7 nucleotides align to TRBD1. V lost 5 bases and J lost 7; bases outside the gene matches: 8. The CDR3 length is 15 residues. From germline, CDR1 is SGHTA and CDR2 FQGTGA. CDR3 coding DNA: TGTGCCAGCAGCCCAAGACAGGGTGAAAATTCACCCCTCCACTTT. It codes for CASSPRQGENSPLHF.

This chain links TRBV28 with TRBJ1-5; 10 nucleotides match TRBD1. V gave up 7 bases and J gave up 8 bases; unmatched junction bases: 14. Germline CDR1 and CDR2: MDHEN and SYDVKM. This CDR3 has 16 amino acids. The CDR3 nucleotides read TGTGCCAGCAACCAACTGGGACAGGGGAGTTGGAAGCCCCAGCATTTT. Its translation is CASNQLGQGSWKPQHF. Full variable domain (outside the CDR3, taken from reference TRBV28 and TRBJ1-5): DVKVTQSSRYLVKRTGEKVFLECVQDMDHENMFWYRQDPGLGLRLIYFSYDVKMKEKGDIPEGYSVSREKKERFSLILESASTNQTSMYLCASNQLGQGSWKPQHFGDGTRLSIL.

The rearrangement links TRBV30 to TRBJ1-5; unclear D gene. Looked up from germline, CDR1 is GTSNPN and CDR2 is SVGIG (reference sequence). This CDR3 has 14 residues. Trimming cost V 0 bases and J 3 bases, with 9 bases left between them. The CDR3 reads CAWSVRGNNQPQHF. The DNA for the CDR3 is TGTGCCTGGAGTGTACGAGGGAACAATCAGCCCCAGCATTTT.

A single count supports this clone. The chain recombines TRBV6-5 with TRBJ1-6; 7 nucleotides match TRBD1. V shed 2 bases and J 8 bases; nucleotides not matched to a gene: 6. From germline, CDR1 is MNHEY and CDR2 SVGAGI. The CDR3 is 15 residues long. The CDR3 sequence: CASSYAWDSYSPLHF. The DNA of the CDR3 is TGTGCCAGCAGTTACGCCTGGGACAGTTATTCACCCCTCCACTTT.

The rearrangement joins TRBV6-5 to TRBJ2-3; TRBD1 might be the D (5 bases). The germline CDR1 and CDR2 sequences are MNHEY and SVGAGI. This CDR3 is 14 amino acids long. The V end lost 5 bases, the J end lost 0 bases, and 9 bases lay between the germline ends. DNA for the CDR3: TGTGCCAGCAGTAGGGGAACTAGCACAGATACGCAGTATTTT. It yields the protein CASSRGTSTDTQYF.

The chain is built from TRBV28 and TRBJ2-7, with TRBD2 as a possible D gene (6 bases). V was trimmed by 4 bases and J by 6 bases, leaving 13 bases between them. CDR3 length: 13 amino acids. Germline assignment: CDR1 MDHEN and CDR2 SYDVKM. In DNA form, the CDR3 reads TGTGCCAGCAGTTCCTTGGGACTTCTCGAGCAGTACTTC. It codes for CASSSLGLLEQYF.

This chain joins TRBV9 and TRBJ1-5; D is unresolved. Germline assignment: CDR1 SGDLS and CDR2 YYNGEE. Trimming took off 3 bases at V and 6 bases at J, with 13 bases between the two ends. CDR3 size: 14 residues. The chain's CDR3 is CASSAWGEGQPQHF. The CDR3, as DNA: TGTGCCAGCAGCGCATGGGGAGAGGGTCAGCCCCAGCATTTT.

The V call is TRBV4-3, the J call TRBJ2-1; D gene unclear. The CDR3 consists of 14 residues. Germline CDR1 LGHNA, CDR2 YSLEER. Between the trimmed V and J ends, which lost 0 bases and 1 base, there was a span of 4 bases. Here the CDR3 reads CASSQDLSYNEQFF. CDR3 DNA sequence: TGCGCCAGCAGCCAAGATCTGTCCTACAATGAGCAGTTCTTC.

The J gene is TRBJ1-6, the V gene TRBV10-3; 10 nucleotides agree with TRBD1. V lost 0 bases to trimming and J lost 3 bases; unmatched junction nucleotides: 2. CDR3 length: 17 amino acids. CDR1 is ENHRY and CDR2 is SYGVKD in the germline V gene. The CDR3 here is CAISESTGGGYNSPLHF. DNA of the CDR3: TGTGCCATCAGTGAGTCGACAGGGGGCGGCTATAATTCACCCCTCCACTTT.

This clone was detected only a few times. V usage is TRBV11-2 and J usage is TRBJ2-2; perhaps TRBD1 as D (6 bases). Germline CDR1 reads SGHAT; CDR2 reads FQNNGV. Trimming left V 3 bases short and J 3 bases short, with 17 bases between. The CDR3 contains 17 residues. CDR3 sequence reads: CASSFQGSRTYTGELFF. The CDR3 DNA is TGTGCCAGCAGCTTCCAGGGGTCACGGACTTACACCGGGGAGCTGTTTTTT.

This clone appeared a single time. The chain joins TRBV15 to TRBJ2-3, with no clear D. Per the germline V gene, CDR1 is LNHNV and CDR2 is YYDKDF (reference sequence). CDR3 length: 12 amino acids. V lost 1 base and J lost 5, with 4 bases in between. The CDR3 region is CATSRAGDTQYF. The CDR3 DNA reads TGTGCCACCAGCAGAGCGGGAGATACGCAGTATTTT.

This clone was counted only a few times. J is TRBJ1-3 and V is TRBV28; D perhaps matches TRBD1 (6 bases). Germline-derived CDR1 and CDR2 are MDHEN and SYDVKM. V lost 1 base and J lost 4, with 11 bases in between. The CDR3 runs to 15 residues. CDR3 amino acids: CASSLSQGHGNTIYF. DNA of the CDR3: TGTGCCAGCAGTTTATCTCAGGGACACGGAAACACCATATATTTT. The variable domain in full, with the rest retrieved from reference TRBV28 and TRBJ1-3, is DVKVTQSSRYLVKRTGEKVFLECVQDMDHENMFWYRQDPGLGLRLIYFSYDVKMKEKGDIPEGYSVSREKKERFSLILESASTNQTSMYLCASSLSQGHGNTIYFGEGSWLTVV.

The chain carries TRBV28 and TRBJ1-2, with D maybe TRBD1 (6 bases). This CDR3 is built from 14 residues. Germline CDR1 reads MDHEN; CDR2 reads SYDVKM. V was pared by 6 bases and J by 5 bases, with 16 bases between. CDR3 nucleotide sequence: TGTGCCAGCAGAGGGGGGGGGTCGGAGTATGGCTACACCTTC. It translates to CASRGGGSEYGYTF.

Note on this clone: The germline gene is not matched at one end of the junction; a read error may be the cause. This chain joins TRBV6-5 and TRBJ1-4, with unresolved D. The CDR3 covers 15 residues. Germline loops: CDR1 MNHEY, CDR2 SVGAGI. The CDR3 region has the DNA TGTGCCCGCAGTTACACGGGAGGTACTGGTGAAAAACTGTTTTTT. Translating gives CARSYTGGTGEKLFF.

This chain uses TRBV9 with TRBJ1-2, with a weak D call TRBD1 (5 bases). The CDR3 has 15 amino acids. Between the trimmed V and J ends, which lost 2 bases and 8 bases, there was a span of 19 bases. Per germline, CDR1 SGDLS and CDR2 YYNGEE. Here the CDR3 reads CASSVGTLGGEGYTF. In DNA form, the CDR3 reads TGTGCCAGCAGCGTGGGGACTCTGGGAGGTGAAGGCTACACCTTC.

The chain carries TRBV27 and TRBJ2-1, with 9 bases identical to TRBD2. The trim removed 5 bases at V and 0 bases at J, leaving 14 bases unmatched. This CDR3 contains 19 residues. The germline V gene encodes CDR1 MNHEY and CDR2 SMNVEV (reference sequence). CDR3 in amino acids: CASSRLPPGLAVSYNEQFF. The DNA of the CDR3 is TGTGCCAGCAGTAGACTGCCACCGGGACTAGCTGTCTCCTACAATGAGCAGTTCTTC.

CDR3 DNA sequence: TGTGCTAGTGGTTGGTCTAGCGGAGCTTACACAGATACGCAGTATTTT. Translating gives CASGWSSGAYTDTQYF. V gene TRBV12-5 combines with J gene TRBJ2-3, with 7 bases that match TRBD2. CDR1 and CDR2 (germline): LGHNT, FRNRAP. With V trimmed by 4 bases and J by 2 bases, 9 bases remained unmatched. The CDR3 has 16 amino acids.

The CDR3 sequence is CASSPRVAGGTNNEQFF. In nucleotides, the CDR3 is TGTGCCAGCAGCCCCCGAGTAGCGGGGGGGACCAACAATGAGCAGTTCTTC. The genes are TRBV9 and TRBJ2-1; 11 nucleotides agree with TRBD2. Germline V lookup: CDR1 SGDLS, CDR2 YYNGEE. V shed 4 bases, J shed 5 bases, and the junction held 11 bases outside the gene matches. The CDR3 extends over 17 amino acids.

This chain uses TRBV7-9 with TRBJ1-6, with a possible D match to TRBD1 (5 bases). The V end lost 1 base, the J end lost 5 bases, and 9 bases lay between the germline ends. CDR3 size: 15 residues. Germline V gives CDR1 SEHNR, CDR2 FQNEAQ (reference sequence). CDR3 nucleotides: TGTGCCAGCAGCTTAGAGGGGATCCATAATTCACCCCTCCACTTT. It translates to CASSLEGIHNSPLHF. The variable domain in full, completed from reference TRBV7-9 and TRBJ1-6, reads DTGVSQNPRHKITKRGQNVTFRCDPISEHNRLYWYRQTLGQGPEFLTYFQNEAQLEKSRLLSDRFSAERPKGSFSTLEIQRTEQGDSAMYLCASSLEGIHNSPLHFGNGTRLTVT.

This rearrangement joins TRBV2 to TRBJ2-7, with 7 bases lining up with TRBD1. The CDR3 runs 15 residues. Germline CDR1 is SNHLY and CDR2 is FYNNEI. V was pared by 6 bases and J by 0 bases, with 8 bases of the junction left unmatched. The CDR3 protein is CASRERDRPSYEQYF. CDR3 in DNA: TGTGCCAGCAGGGAAAGGGACAGACCCTCCTACGAGCAGTACTTC.